The next 24 T cell receptor beta chains were all read from a single sample in a study of blood T cell repertoires in COVID-19. The repertoire was sequenced with immunoSEQ multiplex PCR; TCRdb's copy has only in-frame clones and lacks some. Found here are about 200,000 clones, roughly 80% of them singletons; the top ten hold 7.5%. The sequenced sample consisted of PBMCs or T cells enriched from blood (not recorded which). Receptors originate from a man in his forties or fifties who had recovered from COVID-19.

The chain carries TRBV5-4 and TRBJ1-4, with 7 bases identical to TRBD1. The CDR3 spans 17 residues. Looked up from germline, CDR1 is SGHNT and CDR2 is YYREEE (reference sequence). V was clipped by 2 bases and J by 8 bases; unmatched bases: 15. The CDR3: CASSLETATGASEKLFF. Here the CDR3 DNA reads TGTGCCAGCAGCTTAGAGACGGCCACAGGGGCTTCGGAAAAACTGTTTTTT.

The chain combines TRBV24-1 with TRBJ1-5; no clear D. V gave up 4 bases and J gave up 3 bases, with 9 bases separating them. CDR1 KGHDR and CDR2 SFDVKD come from the germline V gene. CDR3 length equals 14 residues. CDR3 amino acids: CATSDQTYNQPQHF. The CDR3 DNA sequence: TGTGCCACCAGTGACCAGACTTACAATCAGCCCCAGCATTTT.

This chain links TRBV30 with TRBJ1-2; D is perhaps TRBD1 (5 bases). Per the germline V gene, CDR1 is GTSNPN and CDR2 is SVGIG (reference sequence). The CDR3 contains 13 residues. V lost 2 bases and J 4 bases, leaving 11 bases between the germline ends. DNA for the CDR3: TGTGCCTGGAGTTACCAGGGCCTCTATGGCTACACCTTC. Amino acid sequence: CAWSYQGLYGYTF.

A single count supports this clone. V usage is TRBV11-2 and J usage is TRBJ2-3; TRBD2 matches at 8 bases. This CDR3 spans 15 amino acids. V was clipped by 3 bases and J by 1 base; unmatched bases: 3. Per the germline V gene, CDR1 is SGHAT and CDR2 is FQNNGV. The CDR3: CASSFLRGGTDTQYF. CDR3 bases: TGTGCCAGCAGCTTCCTGCGGGGGGGCACAGATACGCAGTATTTT.

Only a few counts were recorded for this clone. This chain links TRBV11-2 with TRBJ1-3; D call uncertain. CDR3 size: 17 residues. V lost 6 bases and J lost 0, with 18 bases in between. Germline V gene lookup returns CDR1 SGHAT and CDR2 FQNNGV. The CDR3 loop is CASRPNQAGYSGNTIYF. The CDR3 nucleotides are TGTGCCAGCAGACCTAACCAGGCCGGCTACTCTGGAAACACCATATATTTT.

This chain uses TRBV4-3 with TRBJ1-2; no definite D call. Trimming pared 1 base from V and 7 bases from J, leaving 16 bases between. Germline assignment: CDR1 LGHNA and CDR2 YSLEER. The CDR3 spans 15 residues. The CDR3: CASSQGPFSGSGYTF. As DNA, the CDR3 is TGCGCCAGCAGCCAAGGCCCGTTTTCGGGTTCTGGCTACACCTTC.

This chain connects TRBV27 to TRBJ1-1; no clear D gene. The CDR3 sequence is 13 residues long. The V gene's germline CDR1 is MNHEY and CDR2 SMNVEV (reference sequence). Trimming stripped 5 bases from V and 0 bases from J, with 7 bases between. DNA of the CDR3: TGTGCCAGCAGTAGCCCCATGAACACTGAAGCTTTCTTT. Protein product: CASSSPMNTEAFF.

The rearrangement uses TRBV28 and TRBJ2-7, with TRBD1 identical over 9 bases. J gave up 3 bases and V 6 bases, and 6 bases lay outside the gene matches. Germline CDR1 MDHEN, CDR2 SYDVKM. This CDR3 has 14 residues. The CDR3 region has the DNA TGTGCCAGCAGAGACAGACAGGGGGTCTACGAGCAGTACTTC. Protein product: CASRDRQGVYEQYF.

This clone has a handful of counts. This rearrangement joins TRBV2 to TRBJ1-2; TRBD1 matches at 9 bases. Trimming cost V 6 bases and J 7 bases; bases outside gene matches: 9. The V gene's germline CDR1 is SNHLY and CDR2 FYNNEI. This CDR3 comprises 14 residues. In nucleotides, the CDR3 is TGTGCCAGCAGGGTAACAGGGGGCTGGGGTGGCTACACCTTC. Translation: CASRVTGGWGGYTF.

The chain is built from TRBV7-6 and TRBJ2-3, with 7 positions matching TRBD1. Germline CDR1 and CDR2: SGHVS and FNYEAQ. The CDR3 length is 15 residues. The trim removed 4 bases at V and 3 bases at J, leaving 7 bases unmatched. CDR3 DNA sequence: TGTGCCAGCAGCTCACGACAGGGAATAACAGATACGCAGTATTTT. Its translation: CASSSRQGITDTQYF. Full variable domain (outside the CDR3, taken from reference TRBV7-6 and TRBJ2-3): GAGVSQSPRYKVTKRGQDVALRCDPISGHVSLYWYRQALGQGPEFLTYFNYEAQQDKSGLPNDRFSAERPEGSISTLTIQRTEQRDSAMYRCASSSRQGITDTQYFGPGTRLTVL.

The chain is built from TRBV20-1 and TRBJ2-5, with 8 positions matching TRBD2. The CDR3 length is 15 residues. The germline gives CDR1 DFQATT, CDR2 SNEGSKA (reference sequence). V shed 3 bases, J shed 2 bases, and the junction held 8 bases outside the gene matches. DNA of the CDR3: TGCAGTGCTAGTCCCGGGACTAGACTACAAGAGACCCAGTACTTC. This sequence encodes CSASPGTRLQETQYF.

The V call is TRBV9, the J call TRBJ2-2; weak D call: TRBD1 (5 bases). The V and J ends lost 4 bases and 1 base respectively, with 11 bases between them. The CDR3 covers 15 residues. CDR1 is SGDLS and CDR2 is YYNGEE in the germline V gene. Written as DNA, the CDR3 is TGTGCCAGCAGCACGACAGATATGAACACCGGGGAGCTGTTTTTT. Protein: CASSTTDMNTGELFF. The full variable domain, its missing parts supplied by reference TRBV9 and TRBJ2-2, is DSGVTQTPKHLITATGQRVTLRCSPRSGDLSVYWYQQSLDQGLQFLIQYYNGEERAKGNILERFSAQQFPDLHSELNLSSLELGDSALYFCASSTTDMNTGELFFGEGSRLTVL.

This clone was detected ten times or more. The rearrangement joins TRBV10-3 to TRBJ1-2; 8 bases are shared with TRBD1. CDR1 and CDR2 (germline): ENHRY, SYGVKD. With 5 bases clipped from V and 4 bases from J, the junction kept 3 bases outside the gene matches. The CDR3 is 13 residues long. The CDR3 DNA follows: TGTGCCATCAGTACGGACAGGGCCTATGGCTACACCTTC. As protein: CAISTDRAYGYTF.

This clone is deemed medium-sized. The CDR3: CASSLRDRHNSPLHF. The DNA for the CDR3 is TGTGCCAGCAGCTTACGGGACAGGCATAATTCACCCCTCCACTTT. The V and J genes are TRBV7-8 and TRBJ1-6; 8 nucleotides line up with TRBD1. V lost 2 bases and J lost 5; bases outside the gene matches: 2. The CDR3 runs to 15 residues. CDR1 is SGHVS, CDR2 FQNEAQ, per germline. Drawing the rest from reference TRBV7-8 and TRBJ1-6, the complete variable domain is GAGVSQSPRYKVAKRGQDVALRCDPISGHVSLFWYQQALGQGPEFLTYFQNEAQLDKSGLPSDRFFAERPEGSVSTLKIQRTQQEDSAVYLCASSLRDRHNSPLHFGNGTRLTVT.

The count of this clone is one. The chain uses TRBV28 and TRBJ2-3; 12 nucleotides agree with TRBD1. Germline CDR1 MDHEN, CDR2 SYDVKM. Germline trimming cut 5 bases from V and 3 bases from J; bases unmatched to any gene: 9. This CDR3 spans 17 amino acids. CDR3 protein: CASSPSGTGGVTDTQYF. The CDR3 DNA reads TGTGCCAGCAGTCCCTCCGGGACAGGGGGCGTGACAGATACGCAGTATTTT.

This clone was seen a single time. The chain employs TRBV14 and TRBJ2-7, with 7 bases fitting TRBD2. CDR1 and CDR2 from the germline V gene are SGHDN and FVKESK. The length of the CDR3 is 15 residues. After removal of 0 bases from V and 4 bases from J, the junction contained 6 bases not matched to a gene. This CDR3 reads CASSQDVGGGYEQYF. The CDR3 DNA sequence: TGTGCCAGCAGCCAAGACGTTGGGGGAGGGTACGAGCAGTACTTC.

The chain employs TRBV9 and TRBJ2-3; 11 bases agree with TRBD2. Unmatched junction bases numbered 8, after V lost 2 bases and J lost 0 bases. The CDR3 has 18 residues. Germline V gene lookup returns CDR1 SGDLS and CDR2 YYNGEE. CDR3 sequence (DNA): TGTGCCAGCAGCGTGGCTAGCGGGGGGAGTACTAGCACAGATACGCAGTATTTT. This gives the protein CASSVASGGSTSTDTQYF.

This clone appeared once. Other DNA sequences in the same sample also yield this CDR3. The chain combines TRBV28 with TRBJ2-5; 8 bases match TRBD2. Germline CDR1 MDHEN, CDR2 SYDVKM. Trimming cost V 2 bases and J 5 bases; bases outside gene matches: 1. This CDR3 spans 13 amino acids. The CDR3 DNA is TGTGCCAGCAGTTTAGCGGGGGGTGAGACCCAGTACTTC. This gives the protein CASSLAGGETQYF.

This clone was seen just once. The rearrangement joins TRBV19 to TRBJ1-2; 9 bases fit TRBD1. The CDR3 length is 13 residues. Germline-derived CDR1 and CDR2 are LNHDA and SQIVND (reference sequence). With V trimmed by 8 bases and J by 5 bases, 6 bases remained unmatched. The CDR3 protein is CASLKQGAYGYTF. Here the CDR3 DNA reads TGTGCCAGTTTAAAACAGGGGGCTTATGGCTACACCTTC.

V is TRBV2 and J is TRBJ2-7, with D perhaps TRBD2 (5 bases). Trimming stripped 6 bases from V and 3 bases from J, with 18 bases between. CDR3 length: 15 amino acids. Germline assignment: CDR1 SNHLY and CDR2 FYNNEI. CDR3 region: CASSPRTGRNYEQYF. DNA for the CDR3: TGTGCCAGCAGCCCCAGGACGGGGAGAAACTACGAGCAGTACTTC. Complete variable domain (other parts from reference TRBV2 and TRBJ2-7): EPEVTQTPSHQVTQMGQEVILRCVPISNHLYFYWYRQILGQKVEFLVSFYNNEISEKSEIFDDQFSVERPDGSNFTLKIRSTKLEDSAMYFCASSPRTGRNYEQYFGPGTRLTVT.

V usage is TRBV4-2 and J usage is TRBJ2-1; 7 nucleotides agree with TRBD1. In germline, CDR1 is LGHNA, CDR2 YNFKEQ. The CDR3 has 15 residues. The trim removed 1 base at V and 10 bases at J, leaving 10 bases unmatched. In DNA, the CDR3 is TGTGCCAGCAGCCAAGTTACGGCAGGGGGTGGCGAGCAGTTCTTC. Translation: CASSQVTAGGGEQFF.

The chain uses TRBV27 and TRBJ2-1; the match to TRBD1 covers 8 bases. V lost 5 bases and J lost 7; bases outside the gene matches: 4. Germline V lookup: CDR1 MNHEY, CDR2 SMNVEV (reference sequence). The CDR3 totals 13 residues. This CDR3 reads CASSGTGGNEQFF. The CDR3 DNA sequence: TGTGCCAGCAGTGGAACAGGGGGTAATGAGCAGTTCTTC.

A note on this clone: The same CDR3 can be traced to other DNA sequences in this sample. This chain connects TRBV5-1 to TRBJ2-2; tentative D call: TRBD1 (5 bases). Germline values: CDR1 SGHRS, CDR2 YFSETQ. This CDR3 comprises 14 residues. V lost 2 bases, J lost 5 bases, and 10 bases lay in between. CDR3 residues: CASSLRQGTGELFF. As DNA, the CDR3 is TGCGCCAGCAGCTTAAGGCAGGGAACCGGGGAGCTGTTTTTT.

This chain uses TRBV6-5 with TRBJ2-7; D gene unclear. The CDR3 contains 12 residues. CDR1 is MNHEY and CDR2 is SVGAGI in the germline V gene. The V and J ends lost 8 bases and 0 bases respectively, with 8 bases between them. CDR3 region: CASALSSYEQYF. CDR3 in DNA: TGTGCCAGCGCGTTGAGCTCCTACGAGCAGTACTTC.